This is a list of T cell receptor beta chains from one sample in a study of neoadjuvant anti-PD-1 for oral cavity cancer. Using immunoSEQ multiplex PCR, the repertoire was profiled, and TCRdb retains in-frame clones only, with some absent. The sample has 30,000 to 40,000 clones; approximately 90% are singletons. Source: PBMCs, taken before nivolumab (anti-PD-1) treatment. The receptors shown here come from a person between 40 and 85 years old with oral cavity squamous cell carcinoma. The conserved cysteine and the conserved F or W are not part of the CDR3 here. Each record gives: J gene, V gene, CDR3 protein.

TRBJ1-1,TRBV7-9,ASSLGGSGTEAF
TRBJ1-2,TRBV9,ASSAPHAGQRYT
TRBJ1-5,TRBV19,ASSVLGGNQPQH
TRBJ1-6,TRBV28,ASSPTGSSYNSPLH
TRBJ2-3,TRBV29-1,SVKGQGNTDTQY
TRBJ1-3,TRBV9,ASSTITGAANTIY
TRBJ2-2,TRBV9,ASSSTTGFRANTGELF
TRBJ2-5,TRBV5-5,ASSAGQGLRPQETQY
TRBJ1-5,TRBV5-4,ASSFAGRNQPQH
TRBJ1-1,TRBV7-3,ASSLYRDAEAF
TRBJ2-1,TRBV2,ASNSGPGGYNEQF
TRBJ2-7,TRBV5-6,ASSLDREVHEQY
TRBJ2-7,TRBV5-1,ASSAGTTRSYEQY
TRBJ1-1,TRBV28,ASSYPDGTEAF
TRBJ1-2,TRBV2,ASSLGQIYGYT
TRBJ1-4,TRBV19,ASSIGAATNEKLF
TRBJ1-1,TRBV11-2,ASSLDLRAEAF
TRBJ2-1,TRBV7-7,ASSHGGGYNEQF
TRBJ2-3,TRBV7-3,ASSLGRGPTDTQY
TRBJ1-4,TRBV7-2,ASSLPNEKLF
TRBJ1-5,TRBV5-6,ASSTTGQFGSQPQH
TRBJ1-6,TRBV6-1,ASIAGERNSPLH
TRBJ2-7,TRBV19,ASRDRGYEQY